This TCR beta chain was recorded in a study of OX40 agonist ivuxolimab in advanced cancers. About the study: Enrolled patients in dose escalation had cancers that were hepatocellular carcinoma, melanoma, renal cell or head and neck cancer. Past anti-PD-1, anti-PD-L1 or anti-CTLA-4 therapy was accepted, and 30% to 50% had received some.

Study-wide findings and caveats: Some patients without response likewise showed low normalized clonal expansion. The investigators did not determine what antigen specificity the expanded peripheral T cells had.

Turning to this clone: Its matching antigen is unknown.

Sequenced by immunoSEQ multiplex PCR; TCRdb stores in-frame clones only, minus some. The data show roughly 90,000 clones, 94% seen once. Sample: CD4+ or CD8+ T cells sorted from blood, taken in a trial of the OX40 agonist ivuxolimab. The sequence was obtained from an adult with an advanced solid tumor such as melanoma, head and neck, liver or kidney cancer.

Here the CDR3 DNA reads TGTGCCAGCAGCTTTGGGACAGGGGACTACGAGCAGTACTTC. It codes for CASSFGTGDYEQYF. This sequence joins TRBV5-6 and TRBJ2-7; 10 bases fit TRBD1. Germline lookup yields CDR1 SGHDT and CDR2 YYEEEE. V lost 2 bases to trimming and J lost 3 bases; unmatched junction nucleotides: 2. The CDR3 totals 14 residues.